This paragraph reports one T cell receptor beta chain. Its antigen is not known. Germline-derived CDR1 and CDR2 are SGHTA and FQGNSA. The CDR3 loop spans 13 amino acids. V lost 5 bases, J lost 1 base, and 8 bases lay in between. The sample belongs to a study of radiotherapy plus CTLA-4 blockade in lung cancer. For the study at large: Objective responses were documented in roughly 20% of patients, with disease control in roughly 30%. Study-wide results and limits: Peripheral blood showed expansion of tumor-derived TCR clones after radiotherapy and ipilimumab.

Measured with immunoSEQ multiplex PCR; TCRdb has only the in-frame clones, and not every one. The sample includes 45,000 to 60,000 clones, 70% to 80% of them seen just once. This chain connects TRBV7-2 to TRBJ1-1; unclear D gene. Specimen: peripheral blood, collected from a patient treated with radiotherapy plus ipilimumab. This TCR derives from a human donor with non-small cell lung cancer who had a complete response to radiotherapy plus ipilimumab. The CDR3 region has the DNA TGTGCCAGCAGCCCTCACGGGAACACTGAAGCTTTCTTT. The encoded protein is CASSPHGNTEAFF.